The clone carrying this T cell receptor beta chain was seen a single time. V was cut by 9 bases and J by 0 bases, with 18 bases left in between. The length of the CDR3 is 17 residues. Germline lookup yields CDR1 SGHTA and CDR2 FQGNSA. Random-hexamer reverse transcription was applied to roughly 0.5 to 1 ug RNA. MiXCR, applied by TCRdb to the immunoSEQ multiplex PCR reads, yields one record per CDR3 protein. The table shows some 240,000 distinct CDR3 sequences, with about 95% occurring only once. These data come from a study of CD8 T cells in Susac syndrome. The chain has TRBV7-2 and TRBJ2-6; D is possibly TRBD1 (6 bases). The sample consisted of CD4+ T cells from PBMCs. The TCR originated in a human donor with Susac syndrome. The DNA for the CDR3 is TGTGCCAGACATTCCGACAGGCCTTACTCTGGGGCCAACGTCCTGACTTTC. Amino acids: CARHSDRPYSGANVLTF.